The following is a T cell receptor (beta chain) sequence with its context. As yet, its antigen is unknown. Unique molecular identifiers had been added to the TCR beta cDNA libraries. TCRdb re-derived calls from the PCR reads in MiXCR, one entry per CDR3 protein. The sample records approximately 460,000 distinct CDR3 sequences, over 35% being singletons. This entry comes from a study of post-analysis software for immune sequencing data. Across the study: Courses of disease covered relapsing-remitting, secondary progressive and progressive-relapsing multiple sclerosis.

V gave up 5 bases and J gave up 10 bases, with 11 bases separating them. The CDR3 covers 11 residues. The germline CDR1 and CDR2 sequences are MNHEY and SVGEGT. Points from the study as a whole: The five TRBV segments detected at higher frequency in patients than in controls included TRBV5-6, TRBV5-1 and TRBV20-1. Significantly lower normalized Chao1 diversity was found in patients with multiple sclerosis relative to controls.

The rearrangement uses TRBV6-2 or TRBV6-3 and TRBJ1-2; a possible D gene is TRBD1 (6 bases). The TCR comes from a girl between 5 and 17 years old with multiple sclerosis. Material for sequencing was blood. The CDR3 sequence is CASSQGGVYTF. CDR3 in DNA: TGTGCCAGCAGTCAAGGGGGGGTCTACACCTTC.